Listed below are T cell receptor beta chains from one sample, sequenced in a study of T cells in Graves' hyperthyroidism and ophthalmopathy. MiXCR, run by TCRdb on the multiplex PCR reads, gives a single entry per CDR3 protein. This sample has 650,000 to 700,000 distinct CDR3 sequences, with 15% to 20% found just once. Sequences were obtained from blood. These receptors were collected from a man in his forties or fifties with Graves' hyperthyroidism. Each CDR3 is given with its conserved first and last residue. Clone size is stated in some rows and not others, as once, few, many or a class when expanded.

size | V | CDR3
few | TRBV5-5 | CASSLQTGGGYTF
few | TRBV27 | CASSLSGTGLWEQYF
. | TRBV3-1 | CASSQTPSGTTYNSPLHF
. | TRBV20-1 | CSAHSYNEQFF
many | TRBV28 | CASSLQDRGPYEQYF
few | TRBV14 | CASSQDRDRSSGANVLTF
. | TRBV7-6 | CASSSPGAGIYNEQFF
many | TRBV20-1 | CSARDLSRAGLNNEQFF
. | TRBV5-4 | CASSLGGTGGAYQPQHF
many | TRBV6-1 | CAYSPSGRTDTQYF
few | TRBV2 | CASRAGQLYEQYF
many | TRBV28 | CASSLGQAYSQPQHF
. | TRBV27 | CASRPDRGLNEKLFF
. | TRBV27 | CATRSMVSVYNEQFF
few | TRBV10-3 | CAISEGGPYEQYF
. | TRBV12-3/TRBV12-4 | CASSPQLVAYEQYF
. | TRBV18 | CASSQRGQGNTGELFF
few | TRBV18 | CASSPGIRETQYF